Here is one TCR beta chain with its context. The sample holds many counts of this clonotype. Its antigen is not yet known. Base qualities were left out, and no much larger clone turns up one base away. Compared with germline, V lacks 3 bases and J lacks 4 bases; bases without a gene match: 9. CDR1 SGHKS and CDR2 YYEKEE were looked up in the germline V gene (reference sequence). Measured from the cysteine to the phenylalanine, the CDR3 is 15 residues long. The read is trimmed to its CDR3 DNA, 45 bases read in frame from base 1. Two rounds of multiplex PCR were used to amplify the TCR beta CDR3 region from genomic DNA. In the first PCR round, primers specific to each TRBV and TRBJ gene were used, and the primer sequences were filed in Chinese patent CN105087789A. The second PCR round used universal primers. The Roche High Pure PCR Template Preparation Kit was used to extract genomic DNA from the frozen PBMCs. Paired-end sequencing with 151 bp reads was performed on the libraries using an Illumina HiSeq 3000. Per the original workflow: CutAdapt was used to discard raw reads that did not contain the multiplex PCR primer sequences. Using PEAR, the high-quality paired reads were merged into contigs. By alignment to reference sequences, MiXCR assigned TRB V, D and J gene segments to each contig. CDR3 sequences were clustered by base quality and sequence similarity to remove sequencing errors. Shannon entropy normalized by the natural log of productive TCR sequence number was used as the measure of diversity. One minus Shannon entropy divided by the natural log of the number of unique clonotypes was used as the definition of clonality. Progression-free survival cut-offs for repertoire metrics were chosen using the Youden index of ROC curves, with analyses run in R 3.5.3. TCRdb reworked the public reads: Q25 trimming with fastp, MiXCR clone assembly, productive beta chains retained. When rows share a CDR3 protein, they turn into one entry using the most common DNA and genes. The V and J calls shown here were made by TCRdb, not taken from the authors' results. Recorded for this sample are around 13,000 distinct CDR3 sequences; about 32% of them occurred a single time. Clones ranked in the top ten supply roughly an eighth of the sample.

A history of other malignancies or of prior chemotherapy or radiotherapy was absent in all patients, and node-negative disease was shown on CT and PET/CT in all patients. Around 6 milliliters of peripheral venous blood were drawn into EDTA tubes at each of two time points. PBMCs were isolated by Ficoll-Paque Plus density-gradient centrifugation. Right after collection, samples were kept at -80 degrees C until analysis. These data belong to a study of prognosis after radiotherapy for stage I lung cancer (dated by TCRdb to 2020 to 2023). The study in broad terms: Between April 2018 and January 2019, about 20 patients with stage I NSCLC were enrolled in Nanjing, China. Several patients had oligometastatic NSCLC after their primary tumor was surgically resected, and about 15 patients had newly diagnosed primary stage I lung tumors. Every patient was regarded as medically inoperable, because of comorbidities in 11 to 13 cases and refusal of surgery in seven or eight cases. The cohort was made up of under 15 men and a handful of women, with a median age of around 70 years and an age range of 53 to 84 years. Squamous cell carcinoma histology was identified in roughly seven patients, and adenocarcinoma histology was identified in fewer than 15 patients. Using image-guided IMRT or VMAT, SBRT was delivered in 3 to 5 fractions at a biologically effective dose of at least 100 Gy. Concurrent therapy was not administered to any patient alongside SBRT. After SBRT, distant metastases developed in four of the 19 patients at a median of 7 months, while the remaining 15 patients had no significant progression. This study profiled peripheral blood TCR beta repertoires from stage I NSCLC patients before and after stereotactic body radiotherapy and linked the repertoires to distant failure. The study took one blood sample before SBRT and one after SBRT from each of roughly 20 patients and sequenced all 40 or so samples. Study-wide conclusions, independent of this receptor: Post-SBRT Shannon entropy and its change from baseline were lower in patients who developed distant metastases; baseline Shannon entropy was not associated with metastases. Whether the expanded TCR clones were tumor-specific was not determined. After SBRT, the count of unique TCR clones dropped from a median of roughly 10,000 beforehand to more than 6,000 afterward (Wilcoxon paired P=0.011). The study was limited by its small cohort and short follow-up, and the findings require independent validation. Differences by metastasis status were reportedly seen in TRBV and TRBJ usage frequencies, involving two V genes at baseline and, after SBRT, under 10 V genes and two J genes. All reported P values were unadjusted for multiple comparisons.

This sample comprised PBMCs, obtained before or after stereotactic body radiation therapy (not recorded which). The chain is encoded by TRBV5-5 joined to TRBJ2-7, with 8 middle bases fitting TRBD1. This clonotype was obtained from a donor over 45 with non-small cell lung cancer. The CDR3 corresponds to CASSSDPGQVYEQYF. The DNA is as follows: TGTGCCAGCAGCTCCGACCCGGGACAGGTTTACGAGCAGTACTTC. Beyond the CDR3, the reference TRBV5-5 and TRBJ2-7 genes provide the residues; the full variable domain reads: DAGVTQSPTHLIKTRGQQVTLRCSPISGHKSVSWYQQVLGQGPQFIFQYYEKEERGRGNFPDRFSARQFPNYSSELNVNALLLGDSALYLCASSSDPGQVYEQYFGPGTRLTVT.